One TCR beta chain is described in this entry. Its antigen is not known. The record originates from a study of T cell responses to AZD1222 COVID-19 vaccine. Across the study: Second-dose groups at about 4 or about 12 weeks were pooled. Study results and caveats: Just a handful of AZD1222 recipients were seropositive at baseline.

The V gene end was trimmed by 0 bases and the J gene end by 5 bases; junction bases not matched to a gene: 3. The CDR3 contains 14 residues. Germline lookup yields CDR1 MNHEY and CDR2 SVGAGI. Produced via immunoSEQ multiplex PCR; TCRdb's table is partial and in-frame only. Here the sample spans 120,000 or so clones, over 80% being singletons. The sequencing used peripheral blood, collected on day 0 of AZD1222 vaccination. The sequence was collected from an adult in good health. This chain joins TRBV6-5 and TRBJ1-2; the match to TRBD1 covers 7 bases. The chain's CDR3 is CASSYSGTAYGYTF. The CDR3 nucleotides read TGTGCCAGCAGTTACTCCGGGACAGCGTATGGCTACACCTTC.